The 26 T cell receptor beta chains below come from one sample, sequenced in a study of shared clonotypes between healthy human individuals. Assay: immunoSEQ multiplex PCR; the TCRdb copy retains only in-frame clones and omits some. The sample has about 1.9 million clones, about 94% seen once. Cells designated naive CD8 were CD45RO-negative and were positively selected for CCR7, with terminally differentiated effector memory CD45RA+ cells excluded. Sample: naive CD8+ T cells from PBMCs. The receptors derive from a young man in good health. Some clones in this sample may be carry-over from other donors' samples.

The gene calls are TRBV2 and TRBJ2-7, with a possible D match to TRBD2 (5 bases). Between the trimmed V and J ends, which lost 2 bases and 5 bases, there was a span of 10 bases. The CDR3 extends over 13 amino acids. Germline V CDR1 and CDR2: SNHLY, FYNNEI. Here the CDR3 DNA reads TGTGCCAGCAGTGAATTTGGAGCGGACGAGCAGTACTTC. Translation gives CASSEFGADEQYF.

The rearrangement links TRBV7-9 to TRBJ2-7; a possible D gene is TRBD1 (6 bases). The length of the CDR3 is 13 residues. The V and J ends lost 1 base and 6 bases respectively, with 10 bases between them. Germline CDR1 reads SEHNR; CDR2 reads FQNEAQ (reference sequence). DNA of the CDR3: TGTGCCAGCAGCTTAGGGGTAGGGGGCGAGCAGTACTTC. It specifies CASSLGVGGEQYF.

The V gene is TRBV6-5, the J gene TRBJ1-2; possibly TRBD1 for D (5 bases). Germline loops: CDR1 MNHEY, CDR2 SVGAGI. The CDR3 loop spans 13 amino acids. Trimming removed 5 bases at V and 8 bases at J, with 15 bases between. CDR3: CASSTGTGFGYTF. CDR3 nucleotide sequence: TGTGCCAGCAGTACCGGGACGGGCTTCGGCTACACCTTC.

This clone is a singleton in its sample. The chain combines TRBV10-2 with TRBJ1-5; D is ambiguous. The CDR3 is made up of 15 amino acids. The germline CDR1 and CDR2 sequences are WSHSY and SAAADI. V was trimmed by 2 bases and J by 0 bases, leaving 8 bases between them. CDR3 in amino acids: CASSEAVHSNQPQHF. As DNA, the CDR3 is TGCGCCAGCAGTGAGGCGGTGCATAGCAATCAGCCCCAGCATTTT.

V usage is TRBV6-5 and J usage is TRBJ1-2; no reliable D call. The CDR3 is made up of 14 amino acids. V was pared by 2 bases and J by 4 bases, with 11 bases between. Germline V gene sequence: CDR1 MNHEY, CDR2 SVGAGI. The CDR3 DNA sequence: TGTGCCAGCAGTTACGTCGCTGGCACCTATGGCTACACCTTC. This gives the protein CASSYVAGTYGYTF.

The chain recombines TRBV4-2 with TRBJ2-7, with 7 bases fitting TRBD1. V dropped 0 bases and J dropped 0; count of bases not matched to a gene: 5. CDR1 and CDR2 from the germline V gene are LGHNA and YNFKEQ. The CDR3 is 16 amino acids. The CDR3 region has the DNA TGTGCCAGCAGCCAAGACGGCGGACAGGCCTCCTACGAGCAGTACTTC. This codes for CASSQDGGQASYEQYF.

The J gene is TRBJ2-7, the V gene TRBV7-9; TRBD2 might be the D (6 bases). This CDR3 is built from 14 residues. Germline V lookup: CDR1 SEHNR, CDR2 FQNEAQ (reference sequence). V lost 3 bases and J lost 2, with 11 bases in between. Here the CDR3 reads CASSFGGYPYEQYF. DNA of the CDR3: TGTGCCAGCAGCTTCGGGGGTTACCCCTACGAGCAGTACTTC.

The V call is TRBV27, the J call TRBJ2-2; unclear D gene. This CDR3 is built from 14 residues. Trimming took off 0 bases at V and 4 bases at J, with 6 bases between the two ends. Germline lookup yields CDR1 MNHEY and CDR2 SMNVEV (reference sequence). The CDR3 sequence: CASSLSWATGELFF. CDR3 in DNA: TGTGCCAGCAGTTTATCGTGGGCCACCGGGGAGCTGTTTTTT.

The V and J genes are TRBV19 and TRBJ2-5; D is unresolved. The germline CDR1 and CDR2 sequences are LNHDA and SQIVND (reference sequence). CDR3 size: 15 residues. The V end was cut by 1 base, the J end by 5 bases, with 14 bases between. The CDR3 coding sequence is TGTGCCAGTAGTATAGTCCTAGATCAGTGGGAGACCCAGTACTTC. Residues: CASSIVLDQWETQYF.

V and J are TRBV7-2 and TRBJ2-1, with D possibly being TRBD2 (5 bases). In germline, CDR1 is SGHTA, CDR2 FQGNSA. The CDR3 runs 16 residues. The ends were cut back, 1 base at V and 0 bases at J, with 10 bases in the middle. As DNA, the CDR3 is TGTGCCAGCAGCTTAGGCTGGAGGAGCTCCTACAATGAGCAGTTCTTC. This codes for CASSLGWRSSYNEQFF.

V and J are TRBV4-1 and TRBJ2-7; 10 positions agree with TRBD2. The V and J ends lost 4 bases and 0 bases, in that order; junction bases with no gene match: 12. Germline V gives CDR1 MGHRA, CDR2 YSYEKL. This CDR3 region has 18 residues. The CDR3 reads CASSLGASGSLLSYEQYF. The CDR3 nucleotides are TGCGCCAGCAGCCTTGGGGCTAGCGGGAGCCTTCTCTCCTACGAGCAGTACTTC.

CDR3 sequence: CASSSNRGANQPQHF. DNA of the CDR3: TGTGCCAGCTCATCTAACAGGGGCGCGAATCAGCCCCAGCATTTT. The V gene is TRBV18, the J gene TRBJ1-5; 7 bases map to TRBD1. Germline loops: CDR1 KGHSH, CDR2 LQKENI. The CDR3 spans 15 residues. The V segment lost 5 bases and the J segment 4 bases; nucleotides outside the gene matches: 8. Combining the CDR3 with reference TRBV18 and TRBJ1-5 gives the whole variable domain NAGVMQNPRHLVRRRGQEARLRCSPMKGHSHVYWYRQLPEEGLKFMVYLQKENIIDESGMPKERFSAEFPKEGPSILRIQQVVRGDSAAYFCASSSNRGANQPQHFGDGTRLSIL.

The table lists this clone with a count of one. The chain has TRBV27 and TRBJ2-1; D is uncertain. CDR1 is MNHEY and CDR2 is SMNVEV in the germline V gene (reference sequence). V lost 0 bases to trimming and J lost 9 bases, with 9 bases between them. The CDR3 contains 13 residues. The CDR3 reads CASSLSQPGEQFF. The CDR3 DNA follows: TGTGCCAGCAGTTTATCGCAGCCCGGTGAGCAGTTCTTC.

The rearrangement links TRBV28 to TRBJ1-2; D is ambiguous. The CDR3 totals 12 residues. Germline lookup yields CDR1 MDHEN and CDR2 SYDVKM. Trimming stripped 6 bases from V and 4 bases from J, with 9 bases between. CDR3 nucleotides: TGTGCCAGCAGCCTGTGGGGCTATGGCTACACCTTC. Translated: CASSLWGYGYTF.

This clone appeared once. V gene TRBV15 combines with J gene TRBJ2-7; 8 positions agree with TRBD2. The junction had 7 bases not matched to a gene; V was cut back by 6 bases and J by 6 bases. CDR3 length: 13 amino acids. The germline V gene has CDR1 LNHNV and CDR2 YYDKDF (reference sequence). CDR3 sequence reads: CATSRTAGVEQYF. The CDR3 coding sequence is TGTGCCACCAGTCGGACAGCGGGAGTCGAGCAGTACTTC.

This clone was seen only once. The chain combines TRBV27 with TRBJ2-4, with D tentatively TRBD1 (6 bases). The CDR3 consists of 15 residues. The V gene's germline CDR1 is MNHEY and CDR2 SMNVEV (reference sequence). V was pared by 5 bases and J by 6 bases, with 17 bases between. The CDR3 here is CASSPDRTLRNIQYF. In DNA form, the CDR3 reads TGTGCCAGCAGTCCAGACAGGACCTTACGAAACATTCAGTACTTC.

The chain recombines TRBV6-1 with TRBJ2-5; 8 bases agree with TRBD1. Germline V lookup: CDR1 MNHNS, CDR2 SASEGT. V was pared by 8 bases and J by 7 bases, with 9 bases of the junction left unmatched. The CDR3 has 13 residues. CDR3 sequence reads: CASVPGTGGTQYF. CDR3 bases: TGTGCCAGCGTCCCCGGGACAGGAGGGACCCAGTACTTC.

The J gene is TRBJ1-1, the V gene TRBV7-9; D might be TRBD1 (5 bases). The V and J ends lost 0 bases and 5 bases respectively, with 25 bases between them. Germline-derived CDR1 and CDR2 are SEHNR and FQNEAQ (reference sequence). This CDR3 is 19 amino acids long. CDR3 sequence reads: CASSLAGPRSGPGETEAFF. In nucleotides, the CDR3 is TGTGCCAGCAGCTTAGCGGGACCTCGATCGGGGCCCGGCGAGACTGAAGCTTTCTTT. The full variable domain, completed using reference TRBV7-9 and TRBJ1-1, is DTGVSQNPRHKITKRGQNVTFRCDPISEHNRLYWYRQTLGQGPEFLTYFQNEAQLEKSRLLSDRFSAERPKGSFSTLEIQRTEQGDSAMYLCASSLAGPRSGPGETEAFFGQGTRLTVV.

The chain uses TRBV5-6 and TRBJ1-2, with TRBD1 as a possible D gene (6 bases). This CDR3 comprises 15 residues. Trimming cost V 0 bases and J 7 bases, with 16 bases left between them. Germline V lookup: CDR1 SGHDT, CDR2 YYEEEE. The CDR3 DNA reads as TGTGCCAGCAGCTTGGGTCAGGGGAAGGCGACTGGCTACACCTTC. Amino acids: CASSLGQGKATGYTF.

The chain couples TRBV7-9 to TRBJ2-1; D uncertain. The CDR3 covers 14 residues. The germline V and J ends were trimmed by 6 bases and 4 bases, with 13 bases remaining between them. Germline CDR1 and CDR2: SEHNR and FQNEAQ (reference sequence). The CDR3 DNA sequence: TGTGCCAGCAGTATAACGCCTGCTTACAATGAGCAGTTCTTC. This gives the protein CASSITPAYNEQFF.

Remarks on this clone: This same CDR3 is encoded by further DNA sequences in the sample. The chain employs TRBV5-6 and TRBJ1-1, with 9 positions matching TRBD1. CDR3 length equals 14 residues. The V gene end was trimmed by 0 bases and the J gene end by 6 bases; junction bases not matched to a gene: 3. CDR1 and CDR2 from the germline V gene are SGHDT and YYEEEE. The CDR3 region is CASSLVQGAAEAFF. CDR3 nucleotide sequence: TGTGCCAGCAGCTTGGTACAGGGGGCCGCTGAAGCTTTCTTT.

This chain connects TRBV7-8 to TRBJ2-1, with a tentative D call TRBD1 (5 bases). V shed 5 bases and J shed 6 bases, with 20 bases lying between them. From germline, CDR1 is SGHVS and CDR2 FQNEAQ. This CDR3 is 16 amino acids long. The CDR3 is CASSPRQTSGVNEQFF. The CDR3, as DNA: TGTGCCAGCAGCCCTAGACAGACCTCGGGTGTCAATGAGCAGTTCTTC. The full variable domain, rest sourced from reference TRBV7-8 and TRBJ2-1, is GAGVSQSPRYKVAKRGQDVALRCDPISGHVSLFWYQQALGQGPEFLTYFQNEAQLDKSGLPSDRFFAERPEGSVSTLKIQRTQQEDSAVYLCASSPRQTSGVNEQFFGPGTRLTVL.

The V call is TRBV6-6, the J call TRBJ2-1, with D maybe TRBD2 (6 bases). The germline V gene has CDR1 MNHNY and CDR2 SVGAGI (reference sequence). The CDR3 totals 13 residues. The V gene lost 7 bases and the J gene lost 6 bases, with 13 bases spanning the gap. CDR3 amino acids: CASIRGLGNEQFF. In DNA form, the CDR3 reads TGTGCCAGCATTCGGGGGTTGGGCAATGAGCAGTTCTTC.

This chain connects TRBV27 to TRBJ2-7, with 9 nucleotides matching TRBD2. The CDR3 runs to 16 residues. Germline V gene lookup returns CDR1 MNHEY and CDR2 SMNVEV (reference sequence). The V gene end was trimmed by 2 bases and the J gene end by 5 bases; junction bases not matched to a gene: 10. CDR3 protein: CASSLVRVSGSHEQYF. The CDR3 DNA reads TGTGCCAGCAGTTTAGTCCGGGTTAGCGGGAGTCACGAGCAGTACTTC.

DNA for the CDR3: TGTGCCAGTAGTCCTACCCGTTGGGGCTCCTACGAGCAGTACTTC. This encodes CASSPTRWGSYEQYF. The chain joins TRBV19 to TRBJ2-7, with unresolved D. The CDR3 runs to 15 residues. In germline, CDR1 is LNHDA, CDR2 SQIVND (reference sequence). Trimming pared 5 bases from V and 0 bases from J, leaving 14 bases between.

Turning to this clone: This sample includes further DNA sequences coding for the same CDR3. This chain links TRBV7-9 with TRBJ2-5, with D unclear. The germline CDR1 and CDR2 sequences are SEHNR and FQNEAQ (reference sequence). The germline V and J ends were trimmed by 0 bases and 3 bases, with 5 bases remaining between them. The length of the CDR3 is 13 residues. This chain's CDR3 is CASSLALEETQYF. The CDR3 DNA follows: TGTGCCAGCAGCTTAGCTTTGGAAGAGACCCAGTACTTC. Variable domain in full (rest from reference TRBV7-9 and TRBJ2-5): DTGVSQNPRHKITKRGQNVTFRCDPISEHNRLYWYRQTLGQGPEFLTYFQNEAQLEKSRLLSDRFSAERPKGSFSTLEIQRTEQGDSAMYLCASSLALEETQYFGPGTRLLVL.